The 3 T cell receptor beta chains reported below all come from one sample, sequenced in a study of Graves' ophthalmopathy and Graves' hyperthyroidism. RNA served as the template for amplifying TCR beta CDR3 regions. The authors performed first-round RT-PCR with HTBI primers and then a second-round multiplex PCR. TCRdb fed the multiplex PCR reads into MiXCR, producing one record per CDR3 protein. The data hold approximately 1.2 million distinct CDR3 sequences, with roughly 35% observed a single time. The sample was peripheral blood or thyroid tissue (not recorded which). The receptors come from an adult man with Graves' hyperthyroidism.

This clonotype came up a few times. The CDR3 nucleotides read TGTGCCAGCACCAACCAAAAAGGGACGGTGGCAAACACTGAAGCTTTCTTT. This gives the protein CASTNQKGTVANTEAFF. The chain recombines TRBV12-3 or TRBV12-4 with TRBJ1-1; possibly TRBD1 for D (5 bases). This CDR3 has 17 residues. V was shortened by 7 bases and J by 2 bases, with 23 bases between the two germline ends.

This clonotype has a single count. The genes are TRBV25-1 and TRBJ1-2; D is ambiguous. The CDR3 extends over 11 amino acids. CDR1 MGHDK and CDR2 SYGVNS come from the germline V gene. Trimming left V 10 bases short and J 8 bases short, with 14 bases between. CDR3 sequence reads: CATNQAKGYTF. The CDR3 DNA sequence: TGTGCCACCAACCAGGCTAAAGGCTACACCTTC.

This clonotype was observed many times. The V call is TRBV9, the J call TRBJ1-2, with D possibly being TRBD1 (5 bases). The V and J ends lost 2 bases and 8 bases respectively, with 10 bases between them. CDR1 and CDR2 from the germline V gene are SGDLS and YYNGEE. The CDR3 contains 12 residues. The CDR3 sequence: CASSVGTSGYTF. In nucleotides, the CDR3 is TGTGCCAGCAGCGTTGGGACCTCCGGCTACACCTTC.